The TCR beta chain described here comes from a study of CD8+ T cells in alopecia areata. Study-wide results and limits: Numerous clones, expanded in lesions, remained in scalp and blood during tofacitinib. Having one nonresponder leaves uncertain how baseline CD8+ expansion relates to response. Patients shared TCRs less clearly than mice did, possibly for HLA-related reasons.

Sequencing used cDNA as its template, made by extracting RNA and reverse transcribing it. The data were produced by immunoSEQ multiplex PCR, yet TCRdb's version contains in-frame clones alone and is incomplete. The table has 95,000 to 100,000 clones, around 60% seen once. The CDR3 covers 14 residues. V was shortened by 7 bases and J by 6 bases, with 16 bases between the two germline ends. Germline CDR1 MNHEY, CDR2 SMNVEV (reference sequence). As concerns this clone: Antigen unknown.

Treatment defined: oral pan-JAK inhibitor, 5-10 mg twice daily. Collected material from alopecia areata patients comprised lesional scalp punch biopsies and peripheral blood. The sequence derives from a human donor with alopecia areata. The gene calls are TRBV27 and TRBJ2-1, with a possible D match to TRBD1 (5 bases). Source: CD8+ T cells sorted from blood, taken between weeks 55 and 65, from a patient treated with tofacitinib. CDR3 nucleotide sequence: TGTGCCAGCACTGGGGCAGGGAACCGCAATGAGCAGTTCTTC. This sequence encodes CASTGAGNRNEQFF.